This entry describes one T cell receptor beta chain. Data came from immunoSEQ multiplex PCR; TCRdb stores just in-frame clones and leaves some out. The table has roughly 19,000 clones, 60% to 85% seen once. V shed 3 bases and J shed 3 bases, with 12 bases lying between them. CDR1 is MDHEN, CDR2 SYDVKM, per germline. The CDR3 extends over 15 amino acids. The sample originates from a study of OX40 agonist ivuxolimab in advanced cancers. Study-wide context: Eligibility rules accepted prior anti-PD-1, anti-PD-L1 or anti-CTLA-4 therapy, and over 30% had some.

The source was CD4+ or CD8+ T cells sorted from blood, collected in a trial of the OX40 agonist ivuxolimab. V and J are TRBV28 and TRBJ1-5; D is unresolved. The receptor was derived from an adult with an advanced solid tumor such as melanoma, head and neck, liver or kidney cancer. CDR3 amino acids: CASSFQVTHNQPQHF. CDR3 in DNA: TGTGCCAGCAGTTTCCAAGTGACACACAATCAGCCCCAGCATTTT.